This TCR beta chain stems from a study of blood T cell repertoires in COVID-19. The overall study: Spain, Italy and the United States supplied samples that represented acute and convalescent COVID-19.

This CDR3 contains 15 residues. Germline V CDR1 and CDR2: SGHNT, YYREEE (reference sequence). The V segment lost 4 bases and the J segment 5 bases; nucleotides outside the gene matches: 9. Some clones are missing from TCRdb's copy, which holds only in-frame ones; the method was immunoSEQ multiplex PCR. The sample lists 390,000 or so clones, 80% to 90% occurring once. The chain couples TRBV5-4 to TRBJ2-1; 7 bases are shared with TRBD2. The sequence was collected from a man between 18 and 35 years old who had recovered from COVID-19. Material for sequencing was PBMCs or T cells enriched from blood (not recorded which). The CDR3 DNA reads TGTGCCAGCAGCAGACCGGGGGGACCCGACAATGAGCAGTTCTTC. Protein: CASSRPGGPDNEQFF. Looking up the rest from reference TRBV5-4 and TRBJ2-1 gives the full variable domain: ETGVTQSPTHLIKTRGQQVTLRCSSQSGHNTVSWYQQALGQGPQFIFQYYREEENGRGNFPPRFSGLQFPNYSSELNVNALELDDSALYLCASSRPGGPDNEQFFGPGTRLTVL.